This passage covers 18 T cell receptor beta chains from one sample sequenced in a study of T cell responses to AZD1222 COVID-19 vaccine. Clones were read by immunoSEQ multiplex PCR, and TCRdb kept only the in-frame ones, dropping some. This sample has around 120,000 clones, with less than 90% found just once. This specimen was peripheral blood, taken on day 0 of AZD1222 vaccination. These receptors were collected from an adult in good health.

The sample holds one count of this clone. The rearrangement joins TRBV9 to TRBJ1-1; a possible D gene is TRBD1 (5 bases). The ends were cut back, 0 bases at V and 0 bases at J, with 12 bases in the middle. Germline assignment: CDR1 SGDLS and CDR2 YYNGEE. CDR3 length: 16 residues. CDR3 in amino acids: CASSVDGHSLNTEAFF. In nucleotides, the CDR3 is TGTGCCAGCAGCGTAGACGGACACTCACTGAACACTGAAGCTTTCTTT.

The chain joins TRBV28 to TRBJ1-1, with no clear D. CDR1 and CDR2 (germline): MDHEN, SYDVKM. There are 12 residues in the CDR3. Trimming stripped 6 bases from V and 9 bases from J, with 14 bases between. Here the CDR3 reads CASSPSVGQAFF. The CDR3 DNA is TGTGCCAGCAGCCCAAGCGTTGGACAAGCTTTCTTT.

The chain joins TRBV2 to TRBJ1-5; no reliable D call. The CDR3 is 14 residues long. V shed 3 bases and J shed 6 bases, with 12 bases lying between them. CDR1 is SNHLY, CDR2 FYNNEI, per germline. CDR3 coding DNA: TGTGCCAGCAGTGAGGGCCCGGGAGGTCAGCCCCAGCATTTT. Encoded protein: CASSEGPGGQPQHF.

The chain uses TRBV2 and TRBJ2-1; 10 bases match TRBD2. Germline-derived CDR1 and CDR2 are SNHLY and FYNNEI. V shed 11 bases and J 9 bases; nucleotides not matched to a gene: 13. The CDR3 has 14 residues. The CDR3: CASHLAGVQGEQFF. The CDR3 DNA reads as TGTGCCTCACATCTAGCGGGAGTGCAGGGTGAGCAGTTCTTC.

Notes on this clone: The germline gene is not matched at one end of the junction; a read error may be the cause. J is TRBJ1-5 and V is TRBV7-7; D gene unclear. The germline V gene has CDR1 SSHAT and CDR2 FNYEAQ (reference sequence). CDR3 length: 17 amino acids. CDR3 loop: CASSLGIGRTSNQPQHF. CDR3 nucleotides: TGTGCTAGCAGCTTAGGGATAGGCAGAACTAGCAATCAGCCCCAGCATTTT. Based on the CDR3 plus reference TRBV7-7 and TRBJ1-5, the full variable domain is GAGVSQSPRYKVTKRGQDVTLRCDPISSHATLYWYQQALGQGPEFLTYFNYEAQPDKSGLPSDRFSAERPEGSISTLTIQRTEQRDSAMYRCASSLGIGRTSNQPQHFGDGTRLSIL.

This clone has only a few counts. The chain has TRBV2 and TRBJ1-5, with D perhaps TRBD1 (5 bases). Trimming removed 6 bases from V and 2 bases from J, with 14 bases in between. The CDR3 covers 15 residues. The germline V gene has CDR1 SNHLY and CDR2 FYNNEI. For the CDR3, the DNA is TGTGCCAGCAGAACCTCAGGGATGGGCAATCAGCCCCAGCATTTT. Residues: CASRTSGMGNQPQHF.

J is TRBJ1-5 and V is TRBV5-6; unclear D gene. V lost 2 bases, J lost 3 bases, and 9 bases lay in between. The germline V gene has CDR1 SGHDT and CDR2 YYEEEE. This CDR3 has 14 amino acids. CDR3 sequence: CASSLRRNNQPQHF. CDR3 bases: TGTGCCAGCAGCTTAAGACGGAACAATCAGCCCCAGCATTTT. Full variable domain (outside the CDR3, taken from reference TRBV5-6 and TRBJ1-5): DAGVTQSPTHLIKTRGQQVTLRCSPKSGHDTVSWYQQALGQGPQFIFQYYEEEERQRGNFPDRFSGHQFPNYSSELNVNALLLGDSALYLCASSLRRNNQPQHFGDGTRLSIL.

The chain is built from TRBV6-5 and TRBJ1-2, with a weak D call TRBD1 (6 bases). Deletions cut 5 bases from V and 3 bases from J, with 13 bases between. The CDR3 sequence is 14 residues long. Germline assignment: CDR1 MNHEY and CDR2 SVGAGI. CDR3 sequence reads: CASSTGWRDYGYTF. The CDR3 DNA follows: TGTGCCAGCAGTACAGGGTGGAGAGACTATGGCTACACCTTC.

The chain employs TRBV7-9 and TRBJ1-4; 8 bases line up with TRBD1. The trim removed 4 bases at V and 7 bases at J, leaving 5 bases unmatched. CDR1 is SEHNR and CDR2 is FQNEAQ in the germline V gene (reference sequence). CDR3 length: 14 residues. The CDR3 bases are TGTGCCAGCAGCTCCAGGGGGCAAAGTGAAAAACTGTTTTTT. Its protein product is CASSSRGQSEKLFF.

The genes are TRBV27 and TRBJ1-1; 12 positions match TRBD1. Looked up from germline, CDR1 is MNHEY and CDR2 is SMNVEV (reference sequence). The J segment lost 4 bases and the V segment lost 5 bases, leaving 8 bases of the junction unmatched. The CDR3 runs 16 residues. The CDR3, as DNA: TGTGCCAGCAGTACCGGGACAGGGGGCGCGAGCACTGAAGCTTTCTTT. This codes for CASSTGTGGASTEAFF.

The chain joins TRBV28 to TRBJ1-3, with D perhaps TRBD1 (5 bases). V was clipped by 6 bases and J by 0 bases, with 15 bases between them. The germline gives CDR1 MDHEN, CDR2 SYDVKM. This CDR3 comprises 16 residues. In DNA form, the CDR3 reads TGTGCCAGCAGGGGTAGGGGACCCAGCTCTGGAAACACCATATATTTT. Translation: CASRGRGPSSGNTIYF.

The chain combines TRBV11-3 with TRBJ2-5, with D possibly TRBD2 on 5 matching bases. There are 14 residues in the CDR3. Germline V gene lookup returns CDR1 SGHNT and CDR2 YENEEA. The germline V and J ends were trimmed by 3 bases and 1 base, with 9 bases remaining between them. CDR3: CASSLGAFQETQYF. CDR3 bases: TGTGCCAGCAGCTTGGGAGCGTTCCAAGAGACCCAGTACTTC. The full variable domain, rest sourced from reference TRBV11-3 and TRBJ2-5, is EAGVVQSPRYKIIEKKQPVAFWCNPISGHNTLYWYLQNLGQGPELLIRYENEEAVDDSQLPKDRFSAERLKGVDSTLKIQPAELGDSAVYLCASSLGAFQETQYFGPGTRLLVL.

This rearrangement joins TRBV9 to TRBJ2-3; 7 bases are a match to TRBD2. The CDR3 runs to 18 residues. Trimming took 4 bases from V and 7 from J; bases not matched to a gene: 21. Per the germline V gene, CDR1 is SGDLS and CDR2 is YYNGEE. CDR3 sequence: CASSISGGAGPGGNTQYF. Here the CDR3 DNA reads TGTGCCAGCAGCATAAGTGGGGGAGCAGGCCCGGGGGGAAATACGCAGTATTTT.

V gene TRBV6-1 combines with J gene TRBJ2-3; 8 bases fit TRBD1. The CDR3 is 15 amino acids. Trimming at V came to 3 bases and at J to 2 bases, leaving 4 bases not matched to a gene. CDR1 is MNHNS and CDR2 is SASEGT in the germline V gene. The chain's CDR3 is CASSDRDRITDTQYF. CDR3 DNA: TGTGCCAGCAGTGATCGGGACAGGATCACAGATACGCAGTATTTT.

With regard to this clone: Within the sample, other DNA sequences also encode this same CDR3. DNA of the CDR3: TGTGCCACCAGTGACAGCTATAGCAATCAGCCCCAGCATTTT. Its translation: CATSDSYSNQPQHF. The rearrangement joins TRBV24-1 to TRBJ1-5; no reliable D call. V was trimmed by 4 bases and J by 0 bases, leaving 6 bases between them. Looked up from germline, CDR1 is KGHDR and CDR2 is SFDVKD. This CDR3 has 14 amino acids.

The CDR3: CASSPTGTRGKLFF. The CDR3 nucleotides are TGTGCCAGCAGCCCCACCGGGACCCGTGGAAAACTGTTTTTT. The rearrangement links TRBV11-2 to TRBJ1-4; tentative D call: TRBD1 (5 bases). Germline CDR1 SGHAT, CDR2 FQNNGV. V gave up 5 bases and J gave up 10 bases, with 17 bases separating them. The CDR3 covers 14 residues.

This clone occurred once. In nucleotides, the CDR3 is TGTGCCAGCAGCGTGATCGGGACTCAGGAAGGCAACACTGAAGCTTTCTTT. This sequence encodes CASSVIGTQEGNTEAFF. The J gene is TRBJ1-1, the V gene TRBV11-3, with D perhaps matching TRBD1 (5 bases). There are 17 residues in the CDR3. The germline CDR1 and CDR2 sequences are SGHNT and YENEEA. V dropped 5 bases and J dropped 2 bases, with 21 bases sitting between them. The variable domain in full, with the rest retrieved from reference TRBV11-3 and TRBJ1-1, is EAGVVQSPRYKIIEKKQPVAFWCNPISGHNTLYWYLQNLGQGPELLIRYENEEAVDDSQLPKDRFSAERLKGVDSTLKIQPAELGDSAVYLCASSVIGTQEGNTEAFFGQGTRLTVV.

The chain carries TRBV18 and TRBJ2-7; D gene ambiguous. This CDR3 comprises 11 residues. With 1 base removed from V and 4 bases from J, the gap between germline ends came to 2 bases. In germline, CDR1 is KGHSH, CDR2 LQKENI. CDR3 protein: CASSPQYEQYF. CDR3 sequence (DNA): TGTGCCAGCTCACCACAGTACGAGCAGTACTTC.